Each of the 8 T cell receptor beta chains below was sequenced from the same sample in a study of T cells expressing NK-cell markers. Following a re-call of the 5' RACE reads, TCRdb has one entry per CDR3 protein and lacks DNA. The sample's table shows some 390,000 distinct CDR3 sequences. The specimen sequenced was blood T cells: a sorted CD56 or NKG2C T cell subset, CD4+ or CD8+ T cells, or bulk PBMC T cells (not recorded which). Receptor source: a woman in her forties or fifties in good health.

This chain links TRBV10-1 with TRBJ2-2. Germline V gives CDR1 WNHNN, CDR2 SYGVQD (reference sequence). The CDR3 extends over 13 amino acids. The CDR3 region is CASSKTYPGELFF.

The CDR3 sequence is CASSRPWQQWSYNEQFF. The chain is built from TRBV27 and TRBJ2-1; TCRdb's assignment of TRBD1 cannot be checked, as there is no DNA. Germline CDR1 MNHEY, CDR2 SMNVEV (reference sequence). The CDR3 runs 17 residues.

The rearrangement joins TRBV5-1 to TRBJ1-1; there is no DNA to check the TCRdb D call of TRBD1. Germline V CDR1 and CDR2: SGHRS, YFSETQ. The CDR3 extends over 12 amino acids. CDR3 amino acids: CASSGGQRRAFF.

J is TRBJ2-2 and V is TRBV6-5. CDR3 length: 14 residues. The germline gives CDR1 MNHEY, CDR2 SVGAGI. CDR3 protein: CASTQLMNTGELFF.

This rearrangement joins TRBV6-6 to TRBJ2-5; TCRdb's D call, TRBD2, is unchecked because there is no DNA. This CDR3 is 15 amino acids long. CDR1 is MNHNY, CDR2 SVGAGI, per germline (reference sequence). The CDR3 here is CASSYDLAGRETQYF.

The V gene is TRBV14, the J gene TRBJ2-1; TCRdb selects TRBD2, and the lack of DNA leaves this call unchecked. This CDR3 is built from 19 residues. Germline V lookup: CDR1 SGHDN, CDR2 FVKESK. The CDR3 loop reads CASSQELAGGPKTGNEQFF.

This chain uses TRBV5-1 with TRBJ2-5; TCRdb picks TRBD2, but there is no DNA to check that call. The length of the CDR3 is 15 residues. Germline V CDR1 and CDR2: SGHRS, YFSETQ. This CDR3 is CASSSGTSGTETQYF.

The chain carries TRBV11-3 and TRBJ2-3; TCRdb selects TRBD2, and the lack of DNA leaves this call unchecked. Germline V CDR1 and CDR2: SGHNT, YENEEA. The CDR3 length is 14 residues. The CDR3 here is CASSAGGVSDTQYF.